This T cell receptor beta chain was recovered during a study of technical replicates of blood from a handful of donors. This CDR3 region has 15 residues. Trimming removed 5 bases from V and 4 bases from J; junction bases left unmatched: 5. Looked up from germline, CDR1 is MNHEY and CDR2 is SVGAGI. Some clones are missing from TCRdb's copy, which holds only in-frame ones; the method was immunoSEQ multiplex PCR. The sample includes approximately 89,000 clones, approximately 94% of them seen just once. Sequencing was done on a sample of T cells isolated from PBMCs. The receptor's source is a human donor in good health. The chain uses TRBV6-5 and TRBJ2-7; 13 bases fit TRBD2. The chain's CDR3 is CASSSAGLAGYEQYF. The CDR3 DNA follows: TGTGCCAGCAGTAGCGCGGGACTAGCGGGATACGAGCAGTACTTC.